This T cell receptor beta chain was sequenced in a study of cytomegalovirus exposure and HLA in healthy donors. Study details: Earlier, some 170 million T cells were analyzed, and some 120 million unique TCR beta sequences were found among them. General study findings and limits: When the data were analyzed later, several of the most significant clusters appeared to be linked to common viral pathogens. Three CMV-associated chains were confirmed in vitro to be specific for CMV antigens. Among immune exposure information, only CMV serostatus was available.

Trimming took 1 base from V and 4 from J; bases not matched to a gene: 10. The germline V gene encodes CDR1 SGHNT and CDR2 YENEEA. The length of the CDR3 is 17 residues. The PCR ran on 60 Vbeta and 13 Jbeta primers. Method: immunoSEQ multiplex PCR; TCRdb's copy keeps in-frame clones and lacks some. The sample lists about 130,000 clones; roughly 82% were seen once. In its sample, this clone was seen a few times. Antigen specificity is unknown. The TCR was taken from a male donor in good health and CMV-seropositive. The chain has TRBV11-3 and TRBJ2-1; 7 nucleotides line up with TRBD2. The source material was PBMCs. CDR3 region: CASSLGVAGTIYNEQFF. The CDR3 nucleotides are TGTGCCAGCAGCTTAGGGGTTGCGGGGACTATATACAATGAGCAGTTCTTC.